This TCR beta chain is drawn from a study of blood T cell repertoires in COVID-19. Method: immunoSEQ multiplex PCR; TCRdb's copy keeps in-frame clones and lacks some. This sample has 150,000 to 250,000 clones, with roughly 87% found just once. The CDR3 has 13 residues. V lost 4 bases, J lost 3 bases, and 9 bases lay in between. Symptom resolution, clearance, or two negative PCRs marked donors in Cohort 3 as recovered. The sample taken for sequencing was PBMCs or T cells enriched from blood (not recorded which). The sequence was collected from a woman younger than 45 who had recovered from COVID-19. The V call is TRBV12-3 or TRBV12-4, the J call TRBJ1-1, with D maybe TRBD1 (6 bases). The CDR3 DNA reads as TGTGCCAGCAGTTCTAGACAGGACACTGAAGCTTTCTTT. As protein: CASSSRQDTEAFF.